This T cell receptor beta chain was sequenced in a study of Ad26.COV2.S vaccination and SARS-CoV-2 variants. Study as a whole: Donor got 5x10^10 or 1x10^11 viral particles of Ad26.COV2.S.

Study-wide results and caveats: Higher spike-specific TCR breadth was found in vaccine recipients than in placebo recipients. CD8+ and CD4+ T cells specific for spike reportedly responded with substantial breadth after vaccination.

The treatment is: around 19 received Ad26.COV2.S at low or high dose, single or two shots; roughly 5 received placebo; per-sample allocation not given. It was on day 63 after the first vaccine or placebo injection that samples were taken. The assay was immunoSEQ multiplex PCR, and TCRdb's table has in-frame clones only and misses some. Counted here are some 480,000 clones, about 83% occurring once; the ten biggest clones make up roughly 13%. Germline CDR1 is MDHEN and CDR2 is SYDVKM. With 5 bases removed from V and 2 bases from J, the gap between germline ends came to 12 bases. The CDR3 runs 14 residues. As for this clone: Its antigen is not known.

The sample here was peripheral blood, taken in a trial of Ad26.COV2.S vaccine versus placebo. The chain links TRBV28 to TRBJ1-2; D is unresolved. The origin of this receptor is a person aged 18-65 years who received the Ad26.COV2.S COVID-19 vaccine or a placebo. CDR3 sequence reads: CASSTRRGNYGYTF. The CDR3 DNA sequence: TGTGCCAGCAGTACCAGAAGAGGGAACTATGGCTACACCTTC.